One sample yielded the 18 T cell receptor beta chains listed below, sequenced in a study of response to subunit inactivated influenza vaccine. TCRdb analysed the RT-PCR reads with MiXCR anew, one entry per CDR3 protein. Among approximately 700,000 distinct CDR3 sequences, around 16% were seen once, and the ten largest hold approximately 10%. Sequences were derived from PBMCs from blood, sampled less than 13 days after vaccination. These receptors were obtained from a man aged 50-59 years who received an inactivated influenza vaccine.

There are a few counts of this clonotype. The V and J genes are TRBV28 and TRBJ2-7; 11 bases match TRBD2. The CDR3 has 15 amino acids. With 3 bases clipped from V and 4 bases from J, the junction kept 5 bases outside the gene matches. CDR1 and CDR2 (germline): MDHEN, SYDVKM. CDR3 sequence (DNA): TGTGCCAGCAGTTTGGCCACTAGCGGGGGTTACGAGCAGTACTTC. Translated, it gives CASSLATSGGYEQYF.

This chain uses TRBV25-1 with TRBJ2-7; D possibly corresponds to TRBD2 (6 bases). CDR3 size: 14 residues. Per the germline V gene, CDR1 is MGHDK and CDR2 is SYGVNS. With 5 bases removed from V and 2 bases from J, the gap between germline ends came to 13 bases. Here the CDR3 DNA reads TGTGCCAGCAGTTGGGCGGGGCGCCCCTACGAGCAGTACTTC. This encodes CASSWAGRPYEQYF.

This sequence joins TRBV29-1 and TRBJ2-1; D could derive from TRBD1 or TRBD2 (5 bases each). Germline V gene data show CDR1 as SQVTM and CDR2 as ANQGSEA. The CDR3 is 13 amino acids. V lost 4 bases and J lost 8, with 15 bases in between. Here the CDR3 reads CSVARDLSDEQFF. CDR3 bases: TGCAGCGTTGCCCGGGACCTTAGCGATGAGCAGTTCTTC.

The rearrangement joins TRBV25-1 to TRBJ1-2; no firm D call. Germline lookup yields CDR1 MGHDK and CDR2 SYGVNS. V was pared by 1 base and J by 7 bases, with 7 bases between. The CDR3 is 12 amino acids. CDR3 loop: CASSEWPSGYTF. The CDR3 DNA reads TGTGCCAGCAGTGAATGGCCGAGTGGCTACACCTTC.

This clonotype was recorded a few times. The J gene is TRBJ2-7, the V gene TRBV4-2; 7 bases are a match to TRBD2. In germline, CDR1 is LGHNA, CDR2 YNFKEQ. There are 17 residues in the CDR3. The V and J ends lost 3 bases and 0 bases, in that order; junction bases with no gene match: 11. CDR3 loop: CASSHPKGGGSSYEQYF. The CDR3 bases are TGTGCCAGCAGCCACCCCAAGGGCGGGGGAAGCTCCTACGAGCAGTACTTC.

This clonotype appeared a few times. V and J are TRBV5-5 and TRBJ2-5; 14 bases fit TRBD2. The CDR3 has 14 residues. After removal of 4 bases from V and 7 bases from J, the junction contained 3 bases not matched to a gene. The germline V gene has CDR1 SGHKS and CDR2 YYEKEE (reference sequence). The CDR3 is CASSEGTSGGTQYF. CDR3 bases: TGTGCCAGCAGCGAAGGGACTAGCGGGGGGACCCAGTACTTC.

The chain joins TRBV10-2 to TRBJ1-3; a weak D match, TRBD1 (5 bases). The CDR3 length is 15 residues. Germline CDR1 WSHSY, CDR2 SAAADI. Trimming removed 0 bases at V and 4 bases at J, with 10 bases between. The CDR3 spells CASSESVGVGNTIYF. DNA for the CDR3: TGCGCCAGCAGTGAGTCTGTAGGGGTCGGAAACACCATATATTTT.

This clonotype was counted a few times. This rearrangement joins TRBV7-2 to TRBJ2-5, with D possibly matching TRBD1 (6 bases). The CDR3 spans 14 residues. Trimming pared 1 base from V and 6 bases from J, leaving 12 bases between. The germline gives CDR1 SGHTA, CDR2 FQGNSA. In DNA form, the CDR3 reads TGTGCCAGCAGCTTAGGGGCAGGGGAAAAGACCCAGTACTTC. It encodes CASSLGAGEKTQYF.

This clonotype was found a few times. CDR3 in amino acids: CASSQESGEQFF. The CDR3 DNA is TGTGCCAGCAGCCAAGAATCCGGGGAGCAGTTCTTC. The chain combines TRBV3-1 with TRBJ2-1; D not certain. Trimming took off 0 bases at V and 10 bases at J, with 7 bases between the two ends. The CDR3 extends over 12 amino acids. Germline lookup yields CDR1 LGHDT and CDR2 YNNKEL (reference sequence).

This clonotype has only a few counts. The J gene is TRBJ2-1, the V gene TRBV20-1, with a possible D match to TRBD1 (6 bases). The CDR3 covers 14 residues. With 4 bases removed from V and 4 bases from J, the gap between germline ends came to 14 bases. CDR1 is DFQATT and CDR2 is SNEGSKA in the germline V gene (reference sequence). The CDR3 is CSATSGQLYNEQFF. The CDR3 nucleotides read TGCAGTGCTACCTCCGGACAGCTATACAATGAGCAGTTCTTC.

This clonotype was seen more than once but under ten times. This chain joins TRBV6-2 or TRBV6-3 and TRBJ2-7, with 7 bases that match TRBD1. The CDR3 spans 18 residues. The J segment lost 0 bases and the V segment lost 2 bases, leaving 13 bases of the junction unmatched. Germline V gene lookup returns CDR1 MNHEY and CDR2 SVGEGT. The CDR3 loop is CASSYGTLRGRSSYEQYF. In DNA form, the CDR3 reads TGTGCCAGCAGTTACGGGACGTTGAGGGGGCGTAGCTCCTACGAGCAGTACTTC.

The chain is built from TRBV3-1 and TRBJ1-1; TRBD1 is a possible D gene (5 bases). Trimming left V 4 bases short and J 1 base short, with 10 bases between. The germline CDR1 and CDR2 sequences are LGHDT and YNNKEL (reference sequence). The CDR3 has 14 amino acids. The CDR3, as DNA: TGTGCCAGCAGCCCGTTGGGGGGGAACACTGAAGCTTTCTTT. This translates into CASSPLGGNTEAFF.

The gene calls are TRBV7-8 and TRBJ2-5, with TRBD1 identical over 7 bases. The CDR3 consists of 15 residues. V lost 5 bases and J lost 2; bases outside the gene matches: 8. In germline, CDR1 is SGHVS, CDR2 FQNEAQ. The CDR3: CASSARQGEQETQYF. The CDR3 DNA sequence: TGTGCCAGCAGCGCCCGACAGGGAGAACAAGAGACCCAGTACTTC.

The chain is built from TRBV27 and TRBJ2-7; D unclear. Germline-derived CDR1 and CDR2 are MNHEY and SMNVEV (reference sequence). The CDR3 runs to 13 residues. The ends were cut back, 3 bases at V and 3 bases at J, with 9 bases in the middle. This CDR3 reads CASSLTDRYEQYF. The DNA for the CDR3 is TGTGCCAGCAGTTTGACTGACCGCTACGAGCAGTACTTC.

This clonotype came up a few times. This chain connects TRBV20-1 to TRBJ2-7; D may be TRBD2 (5 bases). The CDR3 has 15 amino acids. Germline assignment: CDR1 DFQATT and CDR2 SNEGSKA (reference sequence). V gave up 6 bases and J gave up 3 bases, with 21 bases separating them. CDR3 sequence reads: CSATDSGKSLYEQYF. For the CDR3, the DNA is TGCAGTGCCACGGATTCGGGGAAGTCACTCTACGAGCAGTACTTC.

This clonotype has more than one count but fewer than ten. The V call is TRBV4-2, the J call TRBJ2-3; a weak D match, TRBD1 (6 bases). V lost 1 base to trimming and J lost 2 bases, with 7 bases between them. Germline CDR1 and CDR2: LGHNA and YNFKEQ. This CDR3 has 14 amino acids. CDR3 amino acids: CASSQGTATDTQYF. CDR3 nucleotide sequence: TGTGCCAGCAGCCAAGGGACAGCCACAGATACGCAGTATTTT.

This rearrangement joins TRBV12-3 or TRBV12-4 to TRBJ2-2, with TRBD2 as a possible D gene (5 bases). The CDR3 length is 14 residues. The V and J ends lost 6 bases and 2 bases respectively, with 10 bases between them. The CDR3 sequence is CASSWRANTGELFF. CDR3 DNA sequence: TGTGCCAGCAGCTGGCGGGCCAACACCGGGGAGCTGTTTTTT.

J is TRBJ1-5 and V is TRBV20-1; 7 bases agree with TRBD1. Trimming took 4 bases from V and 3 from J; bases not matched to a gene: 3. This CDR3 contains 13 residues. Germline V gene sequence: CDR1 DFQATT, CDR2 SNEGSKA (reference sequence). CDR3 residues: CSAKGTDNQPQHF. The CDR3 bases are TGCAGTGCTAAAGGGACAGACAATCAGCCCCAGCATTTT.